This T cell receptor beta chain was sequenced for a study of T-cell reconstitution after alpha-beta-depleted transplantation in children. TCRbeta library construction was performed incorporating unique molecular identifiers. TCRdb itself ran the PCR reads through MiXCR, one entry per CDR3 protein. The data hold a few hundred thousand distinct CDR3 sequences, with 10% observed a single time. The sample consisted of PBMCs from the stem cell graft donor, taken from the stem cell graft. The TCR comes from a human donor who donated a stem cell graft to a child with acute lymphoblastic leukemia.

The CDR3 is CSARVMRTSGNTGELFF. The CDR3 DNA reads TGCAGTGCTAGAGTGATGAGGACTAGCGGAAACACCGGGGAGCTGTTTTTT. The J gene is TRBJ2-2, the V gene TRBV20-1, with 10 nucleotides matching TRBD2. Unmatched junction bases numbered 7, after V lost 1 base and J lost 2 bases. The CDR3 covers 17 residues. Looked up from germline, CDR1 is DFQATT and CDR2 is SNEGSKA (reference sequence).